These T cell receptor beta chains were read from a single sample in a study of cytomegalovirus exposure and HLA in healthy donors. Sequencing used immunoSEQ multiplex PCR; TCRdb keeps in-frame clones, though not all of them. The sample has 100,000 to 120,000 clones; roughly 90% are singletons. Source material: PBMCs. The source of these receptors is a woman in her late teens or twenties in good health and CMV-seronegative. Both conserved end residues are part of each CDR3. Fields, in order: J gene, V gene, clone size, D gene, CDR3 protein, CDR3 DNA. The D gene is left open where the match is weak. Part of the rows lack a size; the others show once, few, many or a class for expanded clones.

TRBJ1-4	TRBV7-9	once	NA	CASSLIGGATNEKLFF	TGTGCCAGCAGCTTAATAGGGGGGGCAACTAATGAAAAACTGTTTTTT
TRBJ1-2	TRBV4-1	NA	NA	CASSPREGDSYGYTF	TGCGCCAGCAGCCCCAGGGAGGGAGATAGCTATGGCTACACCTTC
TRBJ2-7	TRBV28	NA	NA	CASSPLGGGNPYEQYF	TGTGCCAGCAGCCCCCTAGGGGGGGGAAATCCCTACGAGCAGTACTTC
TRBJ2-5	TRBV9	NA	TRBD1	CASSVDPTGGRETQYF	TGTGCCAGCAGCGTAGATCCCACAGGGGGTAGAGAGACCCAGTACTTC
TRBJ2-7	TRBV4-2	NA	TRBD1	CASSQEPGQGAYEQYF	TGTGCCAGCAGCCAAGAACCGGGACAGGGGGCCTACGAGCAGTACTTC
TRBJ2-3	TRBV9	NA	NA	CASSPQVQTDTQYF	TGTGCCAGCAGCCCTCAAGTCCAGACAGATACGCAGTATTTT
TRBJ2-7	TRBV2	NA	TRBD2	CATRRGTSGSYEQYF	TGTGCCACAAGAAGAGGGACTAGCGGTTCCTACGAGCAGTACTTC
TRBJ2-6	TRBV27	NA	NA	CASSLTVGANVLTF	TGTGCCAGCAGTTTAACTGTTGGGGCCAACGTCCTGACTTTC
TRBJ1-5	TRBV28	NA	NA	CASVSTGYGNQPQHF	TGTGCCAGCGTCTCCACAGGGTACGGCAATCAGCCCCAGCATTTT
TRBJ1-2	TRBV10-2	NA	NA	CASSESQGTVSGYTF	TGCGCCAGCAGTGAGTCTCAGGGAACAGTGAGTGGCTACACCTTC
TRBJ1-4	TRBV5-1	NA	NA	CASSLERGGKLFF	TGCGCCAGCAGCTTAGAGCGGGGGGGAAAACTGTTTTTT
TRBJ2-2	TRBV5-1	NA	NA	CASSLGQGYGTGELFF	TGCGCCAGCAGCTTGGGCCAGGGTTACGGTACCGGGGAGCTGTTTTTT
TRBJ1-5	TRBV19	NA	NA	CASTSGLNQPQHF	TGTGCCAGTACTTCCGGTTTAAATCAGCCCCAGCATTTT
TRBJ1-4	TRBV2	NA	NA	CASTVANEKLFF	TGTGCCAGCACGGTAGCGAATGAAAAACTGTTTTTT
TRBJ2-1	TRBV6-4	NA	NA	CASSDTGQGPIF	TGTGCCAGCAGTGACACAGGGCAGGGCCCTATCTTC
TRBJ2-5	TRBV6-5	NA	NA	CASSGETKGRETQYF	TGTGCCAGCAGCGGGGAAACAAAGGGCCGAGAGACCCAGTACTTC
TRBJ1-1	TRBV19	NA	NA	CASSIQGPMNTEAFF	TGTGCCAGTAGTATCCAGGGCCCCATGAACACTGAAGCTTTCTTT
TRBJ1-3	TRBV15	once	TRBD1	CATSRRTGAGNTIYF	TGTGCCACCAGCAGGAGGACAGGGGCTGGAAACACCATATATTTT
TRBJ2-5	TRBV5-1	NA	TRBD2	CASSPGLAGIQETQYF	TGCGCCAGCAGCCCCGGACTAGCGGGGATCCAAGAGACCCAGTACTTC
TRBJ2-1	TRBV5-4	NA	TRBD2	CASSSRTSGNRGEQFF	TGTGCCAGCAGCTCTCGGACTAGCGGGAATCGTGGTGAGCAGTTCTTC
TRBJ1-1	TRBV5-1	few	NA	CASSWQGRTEAFF	TGCGCCAGCAGCTGGCAGGGTCGGACTGAAGCTTTCTTT
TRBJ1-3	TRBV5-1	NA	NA	CASSLRGSGNTIYF	TGCGCCAGCAGCTTGCGGGGATCTGGAAACACCATATATTTT
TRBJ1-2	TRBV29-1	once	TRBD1	CSVFTGTDVLGYTF	TGCAGCGTCTTTACCGGGACAGACGTACTTGGCTACACCTTC
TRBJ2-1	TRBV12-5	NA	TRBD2	CASGLGAGVVNEQFF	TGTGCTAGTGGTTTGGGTGCGGGAGTAGTCAATGAGCAGTTCTTC
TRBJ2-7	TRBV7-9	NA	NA	CASRQIIVYEQYF	TGTGCCAGCAGACAAATTATTGTCTACGAGCAGTACTTC
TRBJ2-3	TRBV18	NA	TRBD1	CASSPRDRGDTQYF	TGTGCCAGCTCACCCAGGGACAGGGGTGATACGCAGTATTTT
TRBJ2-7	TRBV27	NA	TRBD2	CASSRGGSYEQYF	TGTGCCAGCAGTAGGGGCGGGAGCTACGAGCAGTACTTC
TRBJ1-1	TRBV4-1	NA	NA	CASSHAGNTEAFF	TGCGCCAGCAGCCATGCCGGGAACACTGAAGCTTTCTTT
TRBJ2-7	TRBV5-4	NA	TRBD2	CASSPRLAGGGEQYF	TGTGCCAGCAGCCCTCGACTAGCGGGGGGGGGAGAGCAGTACTTC
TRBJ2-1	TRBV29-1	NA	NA	CSVDQGRYNEQFF	TGCAGCGTTGACCAGGGGCGCTACAATGAGCAGTTCTTC
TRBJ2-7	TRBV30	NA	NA	CAWSMTGAPYEQYF	TGTGCCTGGAGTATGACAGGAGCACCCTACGAGCAGTACTTC
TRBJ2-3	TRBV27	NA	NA	CASSLLATDTQYF	TGTGCCAGCAGCCTCCTAGCGACAGATACGCAGTATTTT
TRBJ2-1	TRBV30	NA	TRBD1	CAWSIGTGDANEQFF	TGTGCCTGGAGTATCGGGACAGGGGATGCGAATGAGCAGTTCTTC
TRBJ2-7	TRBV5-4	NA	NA	CASSPDSSRASYEQYF	TGTGCCAGCAGCCCGGACAGTTCGAGGGCATCCTACGAGCAGTACTTC
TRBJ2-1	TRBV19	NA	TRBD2	CASSQLASSSYNEQFF	TGTGCCAGTAGTCAACTAGCGTCGAGCTCCTACAATGAGCAGTTCTTC
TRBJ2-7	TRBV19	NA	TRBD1	CASSTDRAYEQYF	TGTGCCAGTAGTACCGACAGGGCGTACGAGCAGTACTTC
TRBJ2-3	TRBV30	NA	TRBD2	CAWMSSGGGDTQYF	TGTGCCTGGATGTCTAGCGGGGGGGGAGATACGCAGTATTTT
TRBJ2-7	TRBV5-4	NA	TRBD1	CASSLRDRAPTKQYF	TGTGCCAGCAGCCTAAGGGACAGGGCACCAACCAAGCAGTACTTC
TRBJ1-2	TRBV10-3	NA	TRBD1	CAISYQAGGTLSHGYTF	TGTGCCATCAGTTACCAGGCAGGGGGGACCCTGTCTCATGGCTACACCTTC
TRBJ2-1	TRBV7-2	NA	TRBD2	CASSFSGGLYNEQFF	TGTGCCAGCAGCTTTAGCGGGGGCCTGTACAATGAGCAGTTCTTC
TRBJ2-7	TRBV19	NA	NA	CASSPVPGKMEQYF	TGTGCCAGTAGTCCCGTCCCCGGTAAGATGGAGCAGTACTTC
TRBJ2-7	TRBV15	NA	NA	CATSRGGQSSYEQYF	TGTGCCACCAGCAGAGGCGGACAGAGCTCCTACGAGCAGTACTTC
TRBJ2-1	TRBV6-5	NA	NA	CASSSDESFF	TGTGCCAGCAGTTCCGATGAGTCGTTCTTC
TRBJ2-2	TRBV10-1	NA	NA	CASSESATINTGELFF	TGCGCCAGCAGTGAGTCCGCGACAATCAACACCGGGGAGCTGTTTTTT
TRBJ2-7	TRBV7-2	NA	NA	CASSPGAQSYEQYF	TGTGCCAGCAGCCCAGGGGCCCAGTCCTACGAGCAGTACTTC
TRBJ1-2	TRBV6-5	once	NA	CASSSQGLSGYTF	TGTGCCAGCAGCTCACAGGGATTGTCGGGCTACACCTTC
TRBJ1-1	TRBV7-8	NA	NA	CASSLWQGSTEAFF	TGTGCCAGCAGCTTATGGCAGGGGAGCACTGAAGCTTTCTTT
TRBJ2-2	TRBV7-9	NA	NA	CASSLVGDFRGELFF	TGTGCCAGCAGCTTAGTGGGCGATTTCCGGGGGGAGCTGTTTTTT
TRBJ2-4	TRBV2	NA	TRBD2	CASREAGGIAKNIQYF	TGTGCCAGCAGGGAAGCGGGGGGAATAGCCAAAAACATTCAGTACTTC
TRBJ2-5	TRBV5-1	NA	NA	CASSLSRETQYF	TGCGCCAGCAGCTTGAGCCGGGAGACCCAGTACTTC
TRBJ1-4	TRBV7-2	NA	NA	CASSATGSTNEKLFF	TGTGCCAGCAGTGCCACAGGGTCGACTAATGAAAAACTGTTTTTT
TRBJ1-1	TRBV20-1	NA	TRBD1	CSAPDRAEAFF	TGCAGTGCTCCAGACAGGGCTGAAGCTTTCTTT
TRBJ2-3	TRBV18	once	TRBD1	CASSPGQGELRTDTQYF	TGTGCCAGCTCCCCCGGACAGGGGGAATTGCGCACAGATACGCAGTATTTT
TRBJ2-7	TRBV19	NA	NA	CASSIVGDIYEQYF	TGTGCCAGTAGTATAGTGGGCGACATATACGAGCAGTACTTC
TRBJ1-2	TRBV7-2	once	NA	CASSARAAHREAPYGYTF	TGTGCCAGCAGCGCCCGAGCCGCCCACCGGGAGGCACCCTATGGCTACACCTTC
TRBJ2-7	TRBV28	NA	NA	CASSGLSYEQYF	TGTGCCAGCAGTGGGCTATCCTACGAGCAGTACTTC
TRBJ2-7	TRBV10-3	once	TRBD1	CAAKPGDRSYEQYF	TGTGCCGCGAAGCCCGGGGACAGGTCCTACGAGCAGTACTTC
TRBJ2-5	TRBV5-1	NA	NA	CASSGTQPQETQYF	TGCGCCAGCAGCGGGACTCAACCCCAAGAGACCCAGTACTTC